This T cell receptor beta chain came from a study of shared clonotypes between healthy human individuals. Study-level background: There were three CD4 naive, three CD4 memory, two CD8 naive and one CD8 memory plates per donor.

General study results and limits: Specimens sampled were limited to blood, with tissue repertoires likely differing. The expectation was that sequencing depth would affect clonotype sharing among donors. All-four-donor shared clonotypes had higher generation probabilities than non-shared clonotypes did.

The germline V gene encodes CDR1 SGHAT and CDR2 FQNNGV. This CDR3 has 14 amino acids. V was clipped by 5 bases and J by 2 bases, with 13 bases between them. Profiling relied on immunoSEQ multiplex PCR, and the TCRdb table lists in-frame clones only, not all of them. The sample lists over 800,000 clones, around 93% seen once, with 24% in the top ten. CD8 cells classed as naive were CD45RO-negative and positively selected for CCR7, excluding terminally differentiated effector memory CD45RA+ cells. With respect to this clone: Its antigen is still unknown.

The V call is TRBV11-2, the J call TRBJ2-7; D is ambiguous. This TCR derives from a man in his thirties or forties in good health. The sample was naive CD8+ T cells sorted from blood. The CDR3 nucleotides read TGTGCCAGCAGCGCAAGCGTTGGAACCTACGAGCAGTACTTC. Translating it yields CASSASVGTYEQYF.